These 26 T cell receptor beta chains were all obtained from the same sample, sequenced in a study of CD8 T cells in ankylosing spondylitis. TCRdb used MiXCR to reprocess the 5' RACE reads, holding one entry per CDR3 protein. The sample carries some 150,000 distinct CDR3 sequences, under 45% recorded once. The sequenced sample consisted of synovial fluid, either unsorted or a sorted T cell fraction (not recorded which). The receptors were sampled from a male donor with ankylosing spondylitis.

This clonotype was seen only a few times. The V call is TRBV6-1, the J call TRBJ2-7; D is unclear. Germline assignment: CDR1 MNHNS and CDR2 SASEGT. The CDR3 is made up of 13 amino acids. V lost 3 bases and J 7 bases, leaving 13 bases between the germline ends. CDR3 coding DNA: TGTGCCAGCAGTGAGACAACCCCCGGGGAGCAGTACTTC. Residues: CASSETTPGEQYF.

The CDR3 reads CSVVRSGGFTEAFF. CDR3 nucleotides: TGCAGCGTTGTTAGGTCAGGGGGCTTCACTGAAGCTTTCTTT. The rearrangement uses TRBV29-1 and TRBJ1-1; 8 bases fit TRBD1. Germline assignment: CDR1 SQVTM and CDR2 ANQGSEA. V was clipped by 4 bases and J by 4 bases; unmatched bases: 8. This CDR3 comprises 14 residues. The entire variable domain, with the rest obtained from reference TRBV29-1 and TRBJ1-1, is as follows: SAVISQKPSRDICQRGTSLTIQCQVDSQVTMMFWYRQQPGQSLTLIATANQGSEATYESGFVIDKFPISRPNLTFSTLTVSNMSPEDSSIYLCSVVRSGGFTEAFFGQGTRLTVV.

The chain uses TRBV20-1 and TRBJ2-5; D is undetermined. The ends were cut back, 3 bases at V and 5 bases at J, with 7 bases in the middle. The CDR3 is 11 residues long. The germline gives CDR1 DFQATT, CDR2 SNEGSKA (reference sequence). CDR3 sequence (DNA): TGCAGTGCTAGGTTCTGGGAGACCCAGTACTTC. This encodes CSARFWETQYF.

The chain joins TRBV11-2 to TRBJ1-3; no clear D gene. This CDR3 is 16 amino acids long. Trimming left V 2 bases short and J 4 bases short, with 15 bases between. Germline loops: CDR1 SGHAT, CDR2 FQNNGV. CDR3 protein: CASSLWLDARGNTIYF. The CDR3 DNA reads TGTGCCAGCAGCTTATGGTTGGACGCTCGAGGAAACACCATATATTTT.

The V and J genes are TRBV4-3 and TRBJ1-2; D is unresolved. The ends were cut back, 0 bases at V and 2 bases at J, with 10 bases in the middle. The CDR3 consists of 15 residues. CDR1 and CDR2 from the germline V gene are LGHNA and YSLEER. CDR3 sequence: CASSQENPGNYGYTF. CDR3 nucleotide sequence: TGCGCCAGCAGCCAAGAGAATCCGGGAAACTATGGCTACACCTTC.

The chain employs TRBV7-9 and TRBJ1-4; D may be TRBD1 (6 bases). CDR3 length equals 14 residues. Looked up from germline, CDR1 is SEHNR and CDR2 is FQNEAQ (reference sequence). V was pared by 6 bases and J by 4 bases, with 12 bases between. The CDR3 bases are TGTGCCAGCAGACCCGACAGGATTAATGAAAAACTGTTTTTT. It encodes CASRPDRINEKLFF.

This sequence joins TRBV4-1 and TRBJ1-5, with D unresolved. Trimming left V 4 bases short and J 1 base short, with 11 bases between. Germline CDR1 reads MGHRA; CDR2 reads YSYEKL. The CDR3 has 15 residues. CDR3 nucleotide sequence: TGCGCCAGCAGCCTCGGGAGGCTCAGCAATCAGCCCCAGCATTTT. It translates to CASSLGRLSNQPQHF.

This chain connects TRBV6-2 or TRBV6-3 to TRBJ2-1; D is undetermined. V dropped 6 bases and J dropped 10 bases, with 16 bases sitting between them. Germline V lookup: CDR1 MNHEY, CDR2 SVGEGT. This CDR3 has 13 amino acids. This chain's CDR3 is CASSPITKREQFF. As DNA, the CDR3 is TGTGCCAGCAGCCCAATCACCAAAAGGGAGCAGTTCTTC.

The chain has TRBV7-9 and TRBJ2-7; the D gene is possibly TRBD2 (6 bases). CDR3 length equals 15 residues. Between the trimmed V and J ends, which lost 3 bases and 3 bases, there was a span of 15 bases. Per the germline V gene, CDR1 is SEHNR and CDR2 is FQNEAQ (reference sequence). CDR3 region: CASSFRQKGGYEQYF. In DNA, the CDR3 is TGTGCCAGCAGCTTCCGACAGAAGGGAGGCTACGAGCAGTACTTC.

The table lists this clonotype with a few counts. The chain combines TRBV7-9 with TRBJ2-7, with D perhaps TRBD1 (6 bases). Germline values: CDR1 SEHNR, CDR2 FQNEAQ (reference sequence). This CDR3 is 12 amino acids long. V was trimmed by 0 bases and J by 10 bases, leaving 10 bases between them. CDR3: CASSLARGNQYF. CDR3 bases: TGTGCCAGCAGCTTAGCTAGGGGGAATCAGTACTTC.

The genes are TRBV20-1 and TRBJ2-1; 7 bases are a match to TRBD1. The CDR3 has 13 residues. Germline V gene data show CDR1 as DFQATT and CDR2 as SNEGSKA (reference sequence). Trimming removed 5 bases from V and 5 bases from J; junction bases left unmatched: 6. CDR3 sequence: CSAPQGQHNEQFF. The CDR3 DNA follows: TGCAGTGCTCCACAGGGACAGCACAATGAGCAGTTCTTC.

The chain couples TRBV4-2 to TRBJ1-3, with D maybe TRBD1 (5 bases). V was trimmed by 1 base and J by 3 bases, leaving 16 bases between them. This CDR3 is 17 amino acids long. Germline CDR1 reads LGHNA; CDR2 reads YNFKEQ. The CDR3 loop is CASSQACCRVGGNTIYF. For the CDR3, the DNA is TGTGCCAGCAGCCAAGCTTGCTGCAGGGTTGGTGGAAACACCATATATTTT.

This clonotype was found a few times. The chain links TRBV2 to TRBJ2-5; a weak D match, TRBD2 (6 bases). The CDR3 sequence is 16 residues long. The V gene's germline CDR1 is SNHLY and CDR2 FYNNEI. The V end was cut by 7 bases, the J end by 5 bases, with 23 bases between. The CDR3 DNA sequence: TGTGCCAGCACGGAAGTCGGCCGGGGTCGGGGGGAGACCCAGTACTTC. This encodes CASTEVGRGRGETQYF.

V gene TRBV27 combines with J gene TRBJ2-3, with no clear D. Germline lookup yields CDR1 MNHEY and CDR2 SMNVEV (reference sequence). This CDR3 contains 15 residues. Trimming cost V 1 base and J 0 bases, with 8 bases left between them. The CDR3 loop is CASSLYTRSTDTQYF. CDR3 nucleotides: TGTGCCAGCAGTTTATACACGAGGAGCACAGATACGCAGTATTTT.

This clonotype was observed a few times. The chain recombines TRBV30 with TRBJ1-6; D possibly corresponds to TRBD1 (5 bases). The germline CDR1 and CDR2 sequences are GTSNPN and SVGIG (reference sequence). The CDR3 contains 14 residues. Trimming took 5 bases from V and 6 from J, leaving 14 bases between them. DNA for the CDR3: TGTGCCTGGGAAGGGGACTCTGCTAATTCACCCCTCCACTTT. It yields the protein CAWEGDSANSPLHF.

The J gene is TRBJ1-1, the V gene TRBV18; 7 nucleotides agree with TRBD1. The V gene end was trimmed by 0 bases and the J gene end by 0 bases; junction bases not matched to a gene: 4. Germline V lookup: CDR1 KGHSH, CDR2 LQKENI. CDR3 length: 16 residues. CDR3 coding DNA: TGTGCCAGCTCACCACCGCGACAGGGTCTGAACACTGAAGCTTTCTTT. The encoded protein is CASSPPRQGLNTEAFF.

This clonotype was seen only a few times. This chain joins TRBV6-1 and TRBJ2-7; possibly TRBD1 or TRBD2 for D (5 bases each). The germline V gene has CDR1 MNHNS and CDR2 SASEGT. The ends were cut back, 2 bases at V and 5 bases at J, with 10 bases in the middle. The CDR3 is made up of 13 amino acids. CDR3 in DNA: TGTGCCAGCAGTGAATATTTGGGGGACGAGCAGTACTTC. Translation: CASSEYLGDEQYF.

The chain combines TRBV12-3 or TRBV12-4 with TRBJ1-1; 7 bases are shared with TRBD1. V trimming: 6 bases; J trimming: 5 bases; junction bases outside the gene matches: 6. The CDR3 is 13 residues long. The CDR3, as DNA: TGTGCCAGCAGGACCACAGGGGTGACTGAAGCTTTCTTT. As protein: CASRTTGVTEAFF.

The chain links TRBV4-2 to TRBJ2-1; 8 nucleotides match TRBD2. The V gene end was trimmed by 0 bases and the J gene end by 10 bases; junction bases not matched to a gene: 8. The CDR3 spans 15 residues. Per germline, CDR1 LGHNA and CDR2 YNFKEQ. The CDR3 nucleotides are TGTGCCAGCAGCCAAGAAGGCGGGAGGTCCCGGGAGCAGTTCTTC. This gives the protein CASSQEGGRSREQFF.

This clonotype occurred once. V gene TRBV16 combines with J gene TRBJ2-2; 10 bases are shared with TRBD2. Germline V gene lookup returns CDR1 KGHSY and CDR2 FQNENV. V lost 4 bases, J lost 6 bases, and 8 bases stayed unmatched. This CDR3 has 16 residues. This CDR3 is CASSRLAGAYSGELFF. CDR3 nucleotides: TGTGCCAGCAGCCGCCTAGCGGGAGCGTATTCCGGGGAGCTGTTTTTT.

In regard to this clonotype: One end of the junction is discordant with germline, which a read error may explain. This rearrangement joins TRBV27 to TRBJ2-1; D is unclear. The length of the CDR3 is 14 residues. The germline V gene encodes CDR1 MNHEY and CDR2 SMNVEV (reference sequence). The CDR3 here is CASSLLLSGNEQIF. CDR3 in DNA: TGTGCCAGCAGTTTATTACTATCTGGGAATGAGCAGATCTTC.

This clonotype was picked up one time. V is TRBV20-1 and J is TRBJ1-1; 7 nucleotides agree with TRBD1. The junction had 6 bases not matched to a gene; V was cut back by 2 bases and J by 3 bases. Germline CDR1 reads DFQATT; CDR2 reads SNEGSKA (reference sequence). This CDR3 spans 14 amino acids. In nucleotides, the CDR3 is TGCAGTGCTAGACCGGCAGACAGGGACACTGAAGCTTTCTTT. Translated: CSARPADRDTEAFF.

The V call is TRBV25-1, the J call TRBJ2-3, with TRBD2 matching 9 bases. V gave up 5 bases and J gave up 8 bases; unmatched junction bases: 11. The V gene's germline CDR1 is MGHDK and CDR2 SYGVNS. The CDR3 length is 15 residues. The CDR3 sequence: CASSRGLAFPGTQYF. The CDR3 nucleotides read TGTGCCAGCAGTCGGGGACTAGCATTCCCTGGTACGCAGTATTTT.

This clonotype was detected ten times or more. V and J are TRBV4-1 and TRBJ2-4, with TRBD2 identical over 11 bases. The CDR3 length is 18 residues. CDR1 is MGHRA, CDR2 YSYEKL, per germline. V trimming: 2 bases; J trimming: 6 bases; junction bases outside the gene matches: 12. CDR3 bases: TGCGCCAGCAGCCAAACGACTAGCGGGACCGCCTTGGGAAACATTCAGTACTTC. Its protein is CASSQTTSGTALGNIQYF.

The rearrangement joins TRBV6-1 to TRBJ1-5; D uncertain. CDR3 length: 13 amino acids. Trimming cost V 1 base and J 9 bases, with 10 bases left between them. Per the germline V gene, CDR1 is MNHNS and CDR2 is SASEGT. CDR3 loop: CASSEDRAMPQHF. The DNA of the CDR3 is TGTGCCAGCAGTGAAGATAGAGCGATGCCCCAGCATTTT.

Regarding this clonotype: Possible read error: a much larger clone is one base away. The chain is built from TRBV5-5 and TRBJ1-1, with D maybe TRBD1 (6 bases). V dropped 4 bases and J dropped 0 bases, with 16 bases sitting between them. CDR3 length: 16 amino acids. Germline CDR1 reads SGHKS; CDR2 reads YYEKEE (reference sequence). CDR3 coding DNA: TGTGCCAGCAGCCCCGGGCGGGGGCCGCTGAACACTGAAGCTTTCTTT. Its protein is CASSPGRGPLNTEAFF.